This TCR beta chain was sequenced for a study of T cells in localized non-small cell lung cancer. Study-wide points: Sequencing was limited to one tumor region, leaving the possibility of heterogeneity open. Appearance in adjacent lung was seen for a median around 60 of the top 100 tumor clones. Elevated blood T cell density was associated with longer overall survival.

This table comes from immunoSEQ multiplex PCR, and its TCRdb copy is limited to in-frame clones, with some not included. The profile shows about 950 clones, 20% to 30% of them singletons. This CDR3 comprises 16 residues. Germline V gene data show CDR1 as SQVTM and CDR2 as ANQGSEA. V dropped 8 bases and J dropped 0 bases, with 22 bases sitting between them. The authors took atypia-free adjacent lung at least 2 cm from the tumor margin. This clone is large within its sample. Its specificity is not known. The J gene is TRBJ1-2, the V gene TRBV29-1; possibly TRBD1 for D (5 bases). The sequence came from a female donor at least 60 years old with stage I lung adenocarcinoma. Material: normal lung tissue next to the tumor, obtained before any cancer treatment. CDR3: CSTPAGQGGPNYGYTF. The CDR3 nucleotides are TGCAGCACCCCCGCCGGGCAGGGAGGTCCTAACTATGGCTACACCTTC. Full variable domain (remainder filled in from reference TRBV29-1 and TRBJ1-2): SAVISQKPSRDICQRGTSLTIQCQVDSQVTMMFWYRQQPGQSLTLIATANQGSEATYESGFVIDKFPISRPNLTFSTLTVSNMSPEDSSIYLCSTPAGQGGPNYGYTFGSGTRLTVV.